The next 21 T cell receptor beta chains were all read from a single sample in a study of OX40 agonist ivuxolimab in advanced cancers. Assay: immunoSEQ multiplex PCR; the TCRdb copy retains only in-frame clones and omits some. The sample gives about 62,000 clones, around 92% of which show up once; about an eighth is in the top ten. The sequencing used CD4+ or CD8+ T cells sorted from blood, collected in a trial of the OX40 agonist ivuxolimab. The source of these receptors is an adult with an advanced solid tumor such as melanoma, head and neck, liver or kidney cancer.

The CDR3 reads CASGHRTSGKGVTGELFF. In nucleotides, the CDR3 is TGTGCTAGTGGTCACAGGACTAGCGGGAAGGGGGTGACCGGGGAGCTGTTTTTT. The J gene is TRBJ2-2, the V gene TRBV12-5, with TRBD2 matching 12 bases. The CDR3 is 18 amino acids. Germline V gene sequence: CDR1 LGHNT, CDR2 FRNRAP. The trim removed 5 bases at V and 5 bases at J, leaving 12 bases unmatched.

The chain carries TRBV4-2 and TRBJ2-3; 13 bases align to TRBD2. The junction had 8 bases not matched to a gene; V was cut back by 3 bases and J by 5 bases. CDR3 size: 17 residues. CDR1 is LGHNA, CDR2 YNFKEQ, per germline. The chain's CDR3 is CASSQERLAGGRDTQYF. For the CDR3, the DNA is TGTGCCAGCAGCCAGGAAAGACTAGCGGGAGGTAGAGATACGCAGTATTTT.

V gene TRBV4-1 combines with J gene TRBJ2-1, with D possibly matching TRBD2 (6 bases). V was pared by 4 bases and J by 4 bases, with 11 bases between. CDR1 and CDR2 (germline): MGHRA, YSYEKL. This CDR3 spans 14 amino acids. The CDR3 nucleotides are TGCGCCAGCAGCCTAGGTCGGGGGTACAATGAGCAGTTCTTC. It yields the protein CASSLGRGYNEQFF.

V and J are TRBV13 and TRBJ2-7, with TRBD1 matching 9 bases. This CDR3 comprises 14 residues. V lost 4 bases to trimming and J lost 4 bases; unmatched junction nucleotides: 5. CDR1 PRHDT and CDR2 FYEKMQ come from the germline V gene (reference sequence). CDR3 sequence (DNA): TGTGCCAGCAGCTACGGGACAGGGAGGTACGAGCAGTACTTC. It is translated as CASSYGTGRYEQYF.

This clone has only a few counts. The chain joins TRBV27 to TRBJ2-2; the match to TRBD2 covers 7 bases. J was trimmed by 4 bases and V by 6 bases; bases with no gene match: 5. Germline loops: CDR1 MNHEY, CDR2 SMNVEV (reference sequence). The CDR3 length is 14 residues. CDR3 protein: CASRAGVGTGELFF. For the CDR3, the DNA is TGTGCCAGCAGGGCGGGGGTGGGCACCGGGGAGCTGTTTTTT.

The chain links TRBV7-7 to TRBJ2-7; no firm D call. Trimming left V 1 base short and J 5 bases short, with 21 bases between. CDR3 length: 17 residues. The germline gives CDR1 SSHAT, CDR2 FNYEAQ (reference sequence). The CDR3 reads CASSLDPFMVSAHEQYF. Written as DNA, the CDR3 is TGTGCCAGCAGCTTAGATCCGTTTATGGTCTCTGCTCACGAGCAGTACTTC.

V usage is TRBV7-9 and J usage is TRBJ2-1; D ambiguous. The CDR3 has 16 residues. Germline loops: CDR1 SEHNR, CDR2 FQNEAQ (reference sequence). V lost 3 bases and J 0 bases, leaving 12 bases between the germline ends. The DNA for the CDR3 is TGTGCCAGCAGCTTCTCGGCGGCGAGCTCCTACAATGAGCAGTTCTTC. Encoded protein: CASSFSAASSYNEQFF.

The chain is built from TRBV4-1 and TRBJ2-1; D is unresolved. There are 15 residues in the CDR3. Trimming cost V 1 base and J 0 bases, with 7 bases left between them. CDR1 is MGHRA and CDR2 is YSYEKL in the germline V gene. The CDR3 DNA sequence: TGCGCCAGCAGCCAAGGACCGAGCTCCTACAATGAGCAGTTCTTC. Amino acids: CASSQGPSSYNEQFF.

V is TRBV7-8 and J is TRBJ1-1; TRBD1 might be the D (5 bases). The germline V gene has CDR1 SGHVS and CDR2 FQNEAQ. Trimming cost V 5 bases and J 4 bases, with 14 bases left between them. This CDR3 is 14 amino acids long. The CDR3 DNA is TGTGCCAGCAGCCCGAGGGGTTGGGGCACTGAAGCTTTCTTT. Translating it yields CASSPRGWGTEAFF.

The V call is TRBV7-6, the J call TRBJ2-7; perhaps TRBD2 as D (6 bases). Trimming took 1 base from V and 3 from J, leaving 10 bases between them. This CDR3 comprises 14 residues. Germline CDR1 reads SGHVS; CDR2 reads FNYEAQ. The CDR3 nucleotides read TGTGCCAGCAGCTTAGAGGCTAGCGACTACGAGCAGTACTTC. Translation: CASSLEASDYEQYF.

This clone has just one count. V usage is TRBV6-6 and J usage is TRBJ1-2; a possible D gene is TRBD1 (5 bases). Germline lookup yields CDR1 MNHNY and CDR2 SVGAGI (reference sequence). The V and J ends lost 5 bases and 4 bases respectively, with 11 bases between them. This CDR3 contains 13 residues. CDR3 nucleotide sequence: TGTGCCAGCAGTATCGACAGCCTCTATGGCTACACCTTC. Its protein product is CASSIDSLYGYTF.

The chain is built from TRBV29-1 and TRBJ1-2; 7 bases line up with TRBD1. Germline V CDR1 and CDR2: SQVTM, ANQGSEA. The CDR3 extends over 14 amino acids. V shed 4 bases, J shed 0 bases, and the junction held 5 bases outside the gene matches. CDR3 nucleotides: TGCAGCGTTGTTGGGACAGTAGCTAACTATGGCTACACCTTC. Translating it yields CSVVGTVANYGYTF.

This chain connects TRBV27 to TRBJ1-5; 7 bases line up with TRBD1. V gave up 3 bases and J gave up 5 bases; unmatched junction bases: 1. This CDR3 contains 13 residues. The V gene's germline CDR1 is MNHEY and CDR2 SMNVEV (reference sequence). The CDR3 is CASSFQGDQPQHF. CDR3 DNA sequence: TGTGCCAGCAGTTTCCAGGGGGATCAGCCCCAGCATTTT.

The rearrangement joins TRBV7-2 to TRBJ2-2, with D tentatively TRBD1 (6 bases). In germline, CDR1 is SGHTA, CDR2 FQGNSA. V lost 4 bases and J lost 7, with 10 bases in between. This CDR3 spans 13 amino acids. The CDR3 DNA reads TGTGCCAGCAGCTGGACAGCTTTCGGGGAGCTGTTTTTT. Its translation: CASSWTAFGELFF.

The DNA of the CDR3 is TGTGCCAGCAGTTTAGTTTCCTCCTACGAGCAGTACTTC. Translating it yields CASSLVSSYEQYF. The chain joins TRBV27 to TRBJ2-7; D is unresolved. The CDR3 covers 13 residues. V was trimmed by 2 bases and J by 0 bases, leaving 5 bases between them. Germline lookup yields CDR1 MNHEY and CDR2 SMNVEV (reference sequence).

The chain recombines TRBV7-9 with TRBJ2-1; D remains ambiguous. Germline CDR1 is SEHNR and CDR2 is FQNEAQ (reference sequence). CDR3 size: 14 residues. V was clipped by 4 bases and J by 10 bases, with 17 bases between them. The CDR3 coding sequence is TGTGCCAGCAGCTATGGACCAGCGACTGAAGAGCAGTTCTTC. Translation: CASSYGPATEEQFF.

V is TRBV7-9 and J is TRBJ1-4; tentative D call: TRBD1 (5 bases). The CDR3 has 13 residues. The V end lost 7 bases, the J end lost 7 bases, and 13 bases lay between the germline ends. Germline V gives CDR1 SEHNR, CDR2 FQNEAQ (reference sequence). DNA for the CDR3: TGTGCCAGCACCCAGGGCCCTGCTGAAAAACTGTTTTTT. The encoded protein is CASTQGPAEKLFF.

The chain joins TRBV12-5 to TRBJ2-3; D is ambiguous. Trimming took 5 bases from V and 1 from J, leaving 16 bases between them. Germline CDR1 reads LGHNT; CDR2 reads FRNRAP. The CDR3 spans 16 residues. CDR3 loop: CASGGNTGVGTDTQYF. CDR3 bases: TGTGCTAGTGGTGGAAACACTGGGGTTGGCACAGATACGCAGTATTTT.

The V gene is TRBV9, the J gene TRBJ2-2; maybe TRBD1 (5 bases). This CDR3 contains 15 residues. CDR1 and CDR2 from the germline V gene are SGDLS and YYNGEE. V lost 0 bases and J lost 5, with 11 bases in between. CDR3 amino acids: CASSVGKGITGELFF. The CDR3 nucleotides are TGTGCCAGCAGCGTAGGAAAGGGGATAACCGGGGAGCTGTTTTTT.

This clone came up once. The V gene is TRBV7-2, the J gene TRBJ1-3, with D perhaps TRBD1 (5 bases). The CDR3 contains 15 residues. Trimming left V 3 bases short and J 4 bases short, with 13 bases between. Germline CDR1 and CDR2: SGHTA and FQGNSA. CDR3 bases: TGTGCCAGCAGCTTGGGACGGTCCCTCGGAAACACCATATATTTT. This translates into CASSLGRSLGNTIYF.

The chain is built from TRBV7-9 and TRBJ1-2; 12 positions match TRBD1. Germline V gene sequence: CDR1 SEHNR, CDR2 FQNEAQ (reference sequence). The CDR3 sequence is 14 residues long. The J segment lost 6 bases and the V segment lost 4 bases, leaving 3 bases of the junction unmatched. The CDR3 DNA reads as TGTGCCAGCAGCTACGGGACAGGGGGCGATGGCTACACCTTC. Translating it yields CASSYGTGGDGYTF.